This T cell receptor beta chain stems from a study of cytomegalovirus exposure and HLA in healthy donors. Study results and caveats: Based on reports, TCR beta sequences accurately predicted HLA-A and HLA-B alleles for most subjects. In a later analysis, V- and J-gene trimming of beta chains associated with a DCLRE1C missense variant, replicated independently.

The PCR employed 60 Vbeta primers together with 13 Jbeta primers. Using immunoSEQ multiplex PCR, the repertoire was profiled, and TCRdb retains in-frame clones only, with some absent. The sample holds around 120,000 clones, less than 80% seen once. CDR1 and CDR2 from the germline V gene are SQVTM and ANQGSEA. Trimming pared 6 bases from V and 2 bases from J, leaving 7 bases between. The CDR3 spans 11 residues. Healthy bone marrow donors made up the donors. This clone appeared a few times. The antigen is undetermined. The rearrangement joins TRBV29-1 to TRBJ2-5, with D possibly TRBD2 on 5 matching bases. The material sequenced was PBMCs. This sequence was found in a woman between 40 and 50 years old in good health and CMV-seronegative. Here the CDR3 reads CSVGEQETQYF. In nucleotides, the CDR3 is TGCAGCGTCGGGGAACAAGAGACCCAGTACTTC.